What follows are 26 T cell receptor beta chains derived from one specimen sequenced in a study of beta chain features in type 1 diabetes. Study findings and constraints: Significant though moderate, a shortening of TCRB CDR3s appeared in all four CD4+ subsets of Type 1 diabetes patients.

These receptors have no known antigen. Expressed TCRB transcripts were sequenced because the entire RNA isolate underwent reverse transcription. Some clones are missing from TCRdb's copy, which holds only in-frame ones; the method was immunoSEQ multiplex PCR. The repertoire has about 45,000 clones, roughly 70% of them found once; the top ten carry 2% to 2.5%. The specimen sequenced was Tregs from blood. These receptors were collected from a woman younger than 35 with type 1 diabetes.

Notes on this clone: Sequence at one end of the junction differs from germline and may be a read error. The V call is TRBV7-7, the J call TRBJ2-5; 11 nucleotides match TRBD2. The CDR3 runs 16 residues. Germline CDR1 is SSHAT and CDR2 is FNYEAQ (reference sequence). The CDR3 reads CASSLEGGTSGGTQYF. The CDR3 DNA reads as TGTGCTAGCAGCTTAGAGGGGGGGACTAGCGGCGGGACCCAGTACTTC. The full variable domain, rest sourced from reference TRBV7-7 and TRBJ2-5, is GAGVSQSPRYKVTKRGQDVTLRCDPISSHATLYWYQQALGQGPEFLTYFNYEAQPDKSGLPSDRFSAERPEGSISTLTIQRTEQRDSAMYRCASSLEGGTSGGTQYFGPGTRLLVL.

The chain joins TRBV4-2 to TRBJ2-7; 7 bases align to TRBD2. Germline-derived CDR1 and CDR2 are LGHNA and YNFKEQ. The CDR3 is 11 residues long. V dropped 5 bases and J dropped 7; count of bases not matched to a gene: 2. The CDR3 DNA is TGTGCCAGCAGCTATAGCGGGGAGCAGTACTTC. Protein: CASSYSGEQYF.

In this sample, this clone turned up a few times. The chain uses TRBV5-1 and TRBJ1-1; TRBD1 aligns across 11 bases. In germline, CDR1 is SGHRS, CDR2 YFSETQ. The ends lost 0 bases at V and 1 base at J; junction bases unmatched: 8. This CDR3 comprises 18 residues. The CDR3 here is CASSLVVRTGGPNTEAFF. The CDR3 DNA reads TGCGCCAGCAGCTTGGTTGTTCGGACAGGGGGCCCGAACACTGAAGCTTTCTTT.

The V and J genes are TRBV29-1 and TRBJ1-2; no clear D. The germline gives CDR1 SQVTM, CDR2 ANQGSEA. The CDR3 is 11 residues long. The V and J ends lost 7 bases and 8 bases respectively, with 14 bases between them. The CDR3 DNA follows: TGCAGCGCCGTCGGGGTCGGCGGCTACACCTTC. It yields the protein CSAVGVGGYTF. Using reference TRBV29-1 and TRBJ1-2 for the parts outside the CDR3, the full variable domain is SAVISQKPSRDICQRGTSLTIQCQVDSQVTMMFWYRQQPGQSLTLIATANQGSEATYESGFVIDKFPISRPNLTFSTLTVSNMSPEDSSIYLCSAVGVGGYTFGSGTRLTVV.

There are a few counts of this clone. This chain connects TRBV7-2 to TRBJ2-3, with no clear D. CDR1 is SGHTA, CDR2 FQGNSA, per germline. V lost 1 base and J lost 7, with 12 bases in between. This CDR3 has 14 amino acids. Written as DNA, the CDR3 is TGTGCCAGCAGCTTAGGTCCCAGTATGAATACGCAGTATTTT. This sequence encodes CASSLGPSMNTQYF.

In this sample, this clone turned up a few times. The chain uses TRBV7-2 and TRBJ2-3; 12 bases match TRBD2. This CDR3 is built from 17 residues. Germline V gene sequence: CDR1 SGHTA, CDR2 FQGNSA. With 3 bases clipped from V and 5 bases from J, the junction kept 9 bases outside the gene matches. DNA for the CDR3: TGTGCCAGCAGCTTTTCCCTAGCGGGAGGGTCTCTAGATACGCAGTATTTT. It yields the protein CASSFSLAGGSLDTQYF.

There are a few counts of this clone. The gene calls are TRBV10-3 and TRBJ1-1; weak D call: TRBD1 (5 bases). Germline V gene lookup returns CDR1 ENHRY and CDR2 SYGVKD. The CDR3 covers 13 residues. V lost 10 bases, J lost 3 bases, and 15 bases lay in between. CDR3 region: CATRQIPDTEAFF. The CDR3 DNA sequence: TGTGCCACCCGACAGATTCCCGACACTGAAGCTTTCTTT.

This chain uses TRBV7-9 with TRBJ2-5; 11 bases match TRBD2. Germline CDR1 is SEHNR and CDR2 is FQNEAQ (reference sequence). The ends lost 5 bases at V and 4 bases at J; junction bases unmatched: 12. This CDR3 region has 17 residues. CDR3 region: CASSLLSGRALLETQYF. The CDR3 nucleotides read TGTGCCAGCAGCCTTCTTAGCGGGAGGGCCCTTCTAGAGACCCAGTACTTC.

This clone has a single count. J is TRBJ2-1 and V is TRBV28; D may be TRBD2 (6 bases). Germline V lookup: CDR1 MDHEN, CDR2 SYDVKM. With 6 bases removed from V and 7 bases from J, the gap between germline ends came to 19 bases. The CDR3 spans 15 residues. CDR3 residues: CASRVRSGAVNEQFF. DNA of the CDR3: TGTGCCAGCAGGGTTAGGTCGGGAGCGGTGAATGAGCAGTTCTTC.

V and J are TRBV19 and TRBJ1-2; TRBD1 aligns across 8 bases. The CDR3 consists of 14 residues. Trimming took 4 bases from V and 3 from J; bases not matched to a gene: 4. CDR1 is LNHDA and CDR2 is SQIVND in the germline V gene (reference sequence). The CDR3 here is CASSKDRGHYGYTF. For the CDR3, the DNA is TGTGCCAGTAGTAAAGACAGGGGCCACTATGGCTACACCTTC.

There are a few counts of this clone. The chain employs TRBV5-1 and TRBJ2-1; 9 bases are a match to TRBD1. The J segment lost 7 bases and the V segment lost 3 bases, leaving 11 bases of the junction unmatched. This CDR3 is 16 amino acids long. Germline V CDR1 and CDR2: SGHRS, YFSETQ. CDR3 in DNA: TGCGCCAGCAGCTCTACAGGACAGGGGTCTTGGAATGAGCAGTTCTTC. Protein: CASSSTGQGSWNEQFF.

V is TRBV7-9 and J is TRBJ1-2, with a tentative D call TRBD1 (5 bases). This CDR3 spans 13 amino acids. The V end lost 5 bases, the J end lost 4 bases, and 11 bases lay between the germline ends. Germline CDR1 and CDR2: SEHNR and FQNEAQ (reference sequence). The CDR3 coding sequence is TGTGCCAGCAGCCCGCCGGGGGTCTATGGCTACACCTTC. The encoded protein is CASSPPGVYGYTF.

The V gene is TRBV19, the J gene TRBJ1-2; possible D gene TRBD1, 5 bases. The V and J ends lost 5 bases and 1 base respectively, with 11 bases between them. Germline V lookup: CDR1 LNHDA, CDR2 SQIVND (reference sequence). This CDR3 contains 14 residues. The DNA of the CDR3 is TGTGCCAGTAGTCCCCCCGGGGGTAACTATGGCTACACCTTC. Its protein product is CASSPPGGNYGYTF.

V usage is TRBV5-1 and J usage is TRBJ2-1; 8 bases match TRBD2. The CDR3 totals 15 residues. Germline assignment: CDR1 SGHRS and CDR2 YFSETQ. Trimming cost V 5 bases and J 4 bases; bases outside gene matches: 8. CDR3 amino acids: CASRIQRESYNEQFF. CDR3 in DNA: TGCGCCAGCAGAATCCAGCGGGAGTCGTACAATGAGCAGTTCTTC.

This clone was detected once. This sequence joins TRBV2 and TRBJ2-1; D remains unclear. The CDR3 totals 14 residues. Per germline, CDR1 SNHLY and CDR2 FYNNEI. Trimming left V 0 bases short and J 10 bases short, with 13 bases between. The chain's CDR3 is CASSEALRGNEQFF. The CDR3 DNA sequence: TGTGCCAGCAGTGAAGCGCTTCGAGGTAACGAGCAGTTCTTC.

DNA of the CDR3: TGTGCCAGCAGTAGGGGGGGGGTATACAATGAGCAGTTCTTC. As protein: CASSRGGVYNEQFF. The chain has TRBV6-5 and TRBJ2-1, with D perhaps TRBD2 (7 bases). CDR1 and CDR2 (germline): MNHEY, SVGAGI. The CDR3 is 14 amino acids. V lost 5 bases and J 4 bases, leaving 12 bases between the germline ends.

With regard to this clone: Relative to the germline gene, one junction end is altered; a read error may explain this. V gene TRBV7-7 combines with J gene TRBJ1-3; 7 positions match TRBD1. CDR3 length: 15 amino acids. Germline V gene data show CDR1 as SSHAT and CDR2 as FNYEAQ (reference sequence). The DNA of the CDR3 is TGTGCTAGCAGCCCTTCGACAGGGCTCGGAAACACCATATATTTT. This codes for CASSPSTGLGNTIYF.

The chain combines TRBV5-1 with TRBJ1-6; 10 nucleotides match TRBD1. The junction had 10 bases not matched to a gene; V was cut back by 4 bases and J by 9 bases. Germline CDR1 and CDR2: SGHRS and YFSETQ. The CDR3 totals 16 residues. The CDR3 loop reads CASSATGTGVVSPLHF. DNA for the CDR3: TGCGCCAGCAGCGCTACCGGGACAGGGGTTGTTTCACCCCTCCACTTT. Full variable domain (rest looked up from reference TRBV5-1 and TRBJ1-6): KAGVTQTPRYLIKTRGQQVTLSCSPISGHRSVSWYQQTPGQGLQFLFEYFSETQRNKGNFPGRFSGRQFSNSRSEMNVSTLELGDSALYLCASSATGTGVVSPLHFGNGTRLTVT.

The chain is built from TRBV2 and TRBJ2-5; TRBD2 agrees at 9 bases. Looked up from germline, CDR1 is SNHLY and CDR2 is FYNNEI. V was clipped by 2 bases and J by 0 bases; unmatched bases: 10. The CDR3 spans 18 residues. The CDR3 is CASSERPAGGTYQETQYF. CDR3 bases: TGTGCCAGCAGTGAACGCCCAGCGGGGGGCACCTACCAAGAGACCCAGTACTTC.

This clone occurred a few times. The gene calls are TRBV18 and TRBJ2-7; tentatively, D is TRBD1 (7 bases). The CDR3 runs to 14 residues. V shed 5 bases and J shed 2 bases, with 13 bases lying between them. CDR1 and CDR2 (germline): KGHSH, LQKENI. CDR3 DNA sequence: TGTGCCAGCTCAGCAGGGGGGCTTCCCTACGAGCAGTACTTC. Its protein is CASSAGGLPYEQYF.

DNA for the CDR3: TGTGCCAGCAGCGTAGGGACTAGCGGGAGGAACACCTACGAGCAGTACTTC. Its translation is CASSVGTSGRNTYEQYF. This chain uses TRBV9 with TRBJ2-7, with 14 bases lining up with TRBD2. The junction had 4 bases not matched to a gene; V was cut back by 0 bases and J by 2 bases. This CDR3 spans 17 amino acids. CDR1 and CDR2 from the germline V gene are SGDLS and YYNGEE.

This chain joins TRBV10-1 and TRBJ2-5; 7 positions agree with TRBD1. This CDR3 has 15 amino acids. J lost 5 bases, V lost 5 bases, and 11 bases had no gene match. Germline assignment: CDR1 WNHNN and CDR2 SYGVQD (reference sequence). The CDR3 reads CASSPGQTLGETQYF. The CDR3 coding sequence is TGCGCCAGCAGTCCGGGACAGACCTTAGGGGAGACCCAGTACTTC.

This clone showed up just a few times. The chain carries TRBV1 and TRBJ2-5; the table assigns TRBD2, which was not confirmed against the DNA. TRBV1 is a recognized pseudogene. CDR3 length: 16 amino acids. This CDR3 is CTSSQDLAGGGETQYF. CDR3 in DNA: TGCACCAGCAGCCAAGATCTTGCGGGAGGCGGAGAGACCCAGTACTTC.

This clone showed up just a few times. The chain is built from TRBV19 and TRBJ2-1, with TRBD1 as a possible D gene (6 bases). The CDR3 loop spans 14 amino acids. Trimming shortened V by 3 bases and J by 9 bases, and 15 bases separated the two germline ends. Per germline, CDR1 LNHDA and CDR2 SQIVND (reference sequence). This CDR3 reads CASSIQDSRREQFF. CDR3 sequence (DNA): TGTGCCAGTAGTATTCAGGACAGTCGACGTGAGCAGTTCTTC.

This clone was observed a few times. J is TRBJ2-1 and V is TRBV27; 12 bases fit TRBD2. The CDR3 spans 15 residues. V was pared by 3 bases and J by 6 bases, with 3 bases of the junction left unmatched. Germline loops: CDR1 MNHEY, CDR2 SMNVEV (reference sequence). This CDR3 reads CASSFGTSGLNEQFF. The CDR3 DNA reads TGTGCCAGCAGTTTCGGGACTAGCGGGCTCAATGAGCAGTTCTTC.

The genes are TRBV6-5 and TRBJ2-3; D is perhaps TRBD2 (7 bases). The germline CDR1 and CDR2 sequences are MNHEY and SVGAGI. Trimming cost V 4 bases and J 4 bases, with 15 bases left between them. The CDR3 covers 15 residues. The CDR3 DNA sequence: TGTGCCAGCAGTTGGACGGGGGGCCAGGCAGATACGCAGTATTTT. Translating it yields CASSWTGGQADTQYF.